Listed here are 10 T cell receptor beta chains from one sample, sequenced in a study of T cell changes during pregnancy in multiple sclerosis. Profiled with immunoSEQ multiplex PCR; TCRdb holds only in-frame clones, not every one. The sample holds 55,000 to 70,000 clones; 80% to 90% are singletons and the top ten take 2% to 3%. Sequenced material: peripheral blood, taken in the first trimester of pregnancy. These receptors originate from a female donor with multiple sclerosis, enrolled in a pregnancy study.

The rearrangement uses TRBV4-1 and TRBJ1-5; 11 nucleotides match TRBD1. The ends lost 5 bases at V and 4 bases at J; junction bases unmatched: 4. This CDR3 is built from 15 residues. CDR1 and CDR2 (germline): MGHRA, YSYEKL. The chain's CDR3 is CASSRGTGGNQPQHF. Written as DNA, the CDR3 is TGCGCCAGCAGCAGGGGGACAGGGGGGAATCAGCCCCAGCATTTT.

J is TRBJ1-1 and V is TRBV25-1; no firm D call. The CDR3 loop spans 16 amino acids. Looked up from germline, CDR1 is MGHDK and CDR2 is SYGVNS. Trimming stripped 1 base from V and 1 base from J, with 13 bases between. The CDR3 loop is CASSELYGRENTEAFF. DNA for the CDR3: TGTGCCAGCAGTGAATTATATGGACGGGAGAACACTGAAGCTTTCTTT.

This CDR3 reads CASSTYRGATEAFF. The CDR3 coding sequence is TGTGCCAGCAGCACGTACAGGGGGGCCACTGAAGCTTTCTTT. This rearrangement joins TRBV7-2 to TRBJ1-1; 8 bases align to TRBD1. Germline CDR1 reads SGHTA; CDR2 reads FQGNSA. This CDR3 has 14 amino acids. J gave up 4 bases and V 5 bases, and 6 bases lay outside the gene matches.

J is TRBJ1-2 and V is TRBV18; possibly TRBD1 for D (5 bases). The germline CDR1 and CDR2 sequences are KGHSH and LQKENI. Trimming cost V 2 bases and J 4 bases, with 17 bases left between them. CDR3 length: 16 residues. The CDR3 sequence: CASSPSGGGASYGYTF. As DNA, the CDR3 is TGTGCCAGCTCACCATCGGGAGGAGGGGCGAGCTATGGCTACACCTTC.

The rearrangement uses TRBV10-1 and TRBJ1-2; D unclear. The CDR3 is 14 amino acids. Germline loops: CDR1 WNHNN, CDR2 SYGVQD (reference sequence). The V end lost 0 bases, the J end lost 6 bases, and 11 bases lay between the germline ends. The CDR3 DNA follows: TGCGCCAGCAGTGAGTCCGGGGAGGCAAATGGCTACACCTTC. Translation: CASSESGEANGYTF.

V and J are TRBV2 and TRBJ2-2; D is unresolved. V gave up 3 bases and J gave up 3 bases, with 11 bases separating them. Germline V gives CDR1 SNHLY, CDR2 FYNNEI. CDR3 size: 15 residues. CDR3 in DNA: TGTGCCAGCAGTGAGAGCTACCCACACACCGGGGAGCTGTTTTTT. Amino acids: CASSESYPHTGELFF. Variable domain in full (rest from reference TRBV2 and TRBJ2-2): EPEVTQTPSHQVTQMGQEVILRCVPISNHLYFYWYRQILGQKVEFLVSFYNNEISEKSEIFDDQFSVERPDGSNFTLKIRSTKLEDSAMYFCASSESYPHTGELFFGEGSRLTVL.

The chain joins TRBV6-1 to TRBJ1-1; tentatively, D is TRBD1 (5 bases). Trimming removed 8 bases from V and 1 base from J, with 11 bases in between. CDR1 MNHNS and CDR2 SASEGT come from the germline V gene. The CDR3 is 13 amino acids. The CDR3 region is CASGQTGNTEAFF. The CDR3 nucleotides are TGTGCCAGCGGGCAAACAGGGAACACTGAAGCTTTCTTT.

This chain joins TRBV7-3 and TRBJ2-3, with 10 positions matching TRBD2. With 7 bases clipped from V and 8 bases from J, the junction kept 9 bases outside the gene matches. The CDR3 runs 14 residues. The germline CDR1 and CDR2 sequences are SGHTA and FQGTGA. The chain's CDR3 is CASTEAGGQGTQYF. As DNA, the CDR3 is TGTGCCAGCACCGAAGCGGGGGGGCAAGGTACGCAGTATTTT.

V gene TRBV4-2 combines with J gene TRBJ2-7, with D maybe TRBD1 (6 bases). This CDR3 region has 12 residues. The V and J ends lost 5 bases and 6 bases respectively, with 11 bases between them. From germline, CDR1 is LGHNA and CDR2 YNFKEQ. CDR3 in amino acids: CASSWGQTEQYF. CDR3 nucleotide sequence: TGTGCCAGCAGCTGGGGACAAACCGAGCAGTACTTC.

The chain links TRBV11-2 to TRBJ2-7, with 10 bases identical to TRBD2. The CDR3 spans 16 residues. V was pared by 1 base and J by 3 bases, with 6 bases of the junction left unmatched. The germline gives CDR1 SGHAT, CDR2 FQNNGV. The CDR3 region has the DNA TGTGCCAGCAGCTTAGCCTCTAGCGGGAGTATCTACGAGCAGTACTTC. This codes for CASSLASSGSIYEQYF. Drawing the rest from reference TRBV11-2 and TRBJ2-7, the complete variable domain is EAGVAQSPRYKIIEKRQSVAFWCNPISGHATLYWYQQILGQGPKLLIQFQNNGVVDDSQLPKDRFSAERLKGVDSTLKIQPAKLEDSAVYLCASSLASSGSIYEQYFGPGTRLTVT.